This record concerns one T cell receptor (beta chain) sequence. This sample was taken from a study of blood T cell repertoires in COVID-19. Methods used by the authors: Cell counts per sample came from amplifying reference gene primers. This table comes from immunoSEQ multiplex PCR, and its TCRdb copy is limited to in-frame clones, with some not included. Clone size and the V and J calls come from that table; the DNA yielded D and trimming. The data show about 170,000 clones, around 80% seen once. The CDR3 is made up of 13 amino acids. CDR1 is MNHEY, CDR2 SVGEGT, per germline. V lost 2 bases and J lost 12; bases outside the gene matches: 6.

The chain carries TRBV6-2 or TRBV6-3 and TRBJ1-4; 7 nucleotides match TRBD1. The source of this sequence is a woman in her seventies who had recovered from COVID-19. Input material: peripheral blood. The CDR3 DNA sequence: TGTGCCAGCAGTTACCCCGACAGGGCTCAACTGTTTTTT. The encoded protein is CASSYPDRAQLFF.